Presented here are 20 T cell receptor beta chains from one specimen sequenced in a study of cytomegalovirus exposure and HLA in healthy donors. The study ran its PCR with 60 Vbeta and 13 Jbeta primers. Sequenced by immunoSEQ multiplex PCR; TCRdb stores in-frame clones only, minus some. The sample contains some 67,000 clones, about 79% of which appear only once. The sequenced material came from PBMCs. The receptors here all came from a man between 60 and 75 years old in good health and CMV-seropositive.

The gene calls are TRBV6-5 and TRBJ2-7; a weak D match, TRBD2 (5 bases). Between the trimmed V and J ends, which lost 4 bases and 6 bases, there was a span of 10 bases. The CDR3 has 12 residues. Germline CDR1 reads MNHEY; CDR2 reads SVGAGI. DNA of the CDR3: TGTGCCAGCAGTTGGATACGGGGCGAGCAGTACTTC. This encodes CASSWIRGEQYF.

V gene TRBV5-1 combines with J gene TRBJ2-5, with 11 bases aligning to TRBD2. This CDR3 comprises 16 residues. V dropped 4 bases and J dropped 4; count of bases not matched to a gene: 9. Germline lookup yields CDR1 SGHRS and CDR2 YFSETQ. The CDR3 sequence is CASSLNPLAGGETQYF. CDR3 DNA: TGCGCCAGCAGCCTAAATCCCCTAGCGGGAGGAGAGACCCAGTACTTC.

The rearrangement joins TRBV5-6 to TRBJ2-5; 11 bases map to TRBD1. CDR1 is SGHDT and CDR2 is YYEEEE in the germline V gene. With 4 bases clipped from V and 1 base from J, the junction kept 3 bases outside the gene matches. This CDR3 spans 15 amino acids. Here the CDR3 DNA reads TGTGCCAGCAGCCCGGACAGGGGGCTCCAAGAGACCCAGTACTTC. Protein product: CASSPDRGLQETQYF.

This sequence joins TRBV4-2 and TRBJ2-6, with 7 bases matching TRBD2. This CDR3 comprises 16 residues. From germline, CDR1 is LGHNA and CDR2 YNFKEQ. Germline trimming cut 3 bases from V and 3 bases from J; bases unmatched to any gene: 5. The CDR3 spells CASSQGGTGGANVLTF. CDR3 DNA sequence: TGTGCCAGCAGCCAGGGGGGGACTGGTGGGGCCAACGTCCTGACTTTC.

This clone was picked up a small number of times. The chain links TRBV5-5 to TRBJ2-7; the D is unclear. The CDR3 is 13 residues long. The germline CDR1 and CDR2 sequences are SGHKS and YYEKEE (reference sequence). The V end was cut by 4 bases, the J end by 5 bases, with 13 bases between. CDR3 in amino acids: CASSPITMHEQYF. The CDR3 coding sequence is TGTGCCAGCAGCCCAATCACTATGCACGAGCAGTACTTC.

CDR3 DNA sequence: TGTGCCAGCAGCTTAGGGGTAGAGCGAGCGTGGAGGCCTCGCGAGCAGTACTTC. Residues: CASSLGVERAWRPREQYF. V and J are TRBV11-2 and TRBJ2-7; perhaps TRBD2 as D (5 bases). The germline V and J ends were trimmed by 1 base and 6 bases, with 25 bases remaining between them. From germline, CDR1 is SGHAT and CDR2 FQNNGV. This CDR3 is 18 amino acids long.

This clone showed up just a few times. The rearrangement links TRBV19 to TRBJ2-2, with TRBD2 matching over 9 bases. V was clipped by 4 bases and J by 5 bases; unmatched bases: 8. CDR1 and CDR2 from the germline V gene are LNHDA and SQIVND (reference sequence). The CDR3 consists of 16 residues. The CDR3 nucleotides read TGTGCCAGTAGTACCGATAGCGGGAGTAGAACCGGGGAGCTGTTTTTT. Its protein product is CASSTDSGSRTGELFF.

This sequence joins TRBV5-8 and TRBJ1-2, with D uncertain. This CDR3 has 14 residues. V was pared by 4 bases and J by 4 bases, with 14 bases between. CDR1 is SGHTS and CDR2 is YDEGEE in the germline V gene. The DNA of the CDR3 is TGTGCCAGCAGCCGCCCGGAGCTTGGCTATGGCTACACCTTC. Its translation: CASSRPELGYGYTF.

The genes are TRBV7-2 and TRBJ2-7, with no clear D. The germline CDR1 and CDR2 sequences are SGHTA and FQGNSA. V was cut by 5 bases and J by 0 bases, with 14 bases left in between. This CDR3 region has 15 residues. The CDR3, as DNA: TGTGCCAGCAGCGCGAGGCTATCCTCCTCCTACGAGCAGTACTTC. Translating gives CASSARLSSSYEQYF. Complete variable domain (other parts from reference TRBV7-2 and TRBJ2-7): GAGVSQSPSNKVTEKGKDVELRCDPISGHTALYWYRQSLGQGLEFLIYFQGNSAPDKSGLPSDRFSAERTGGSVSTLTIQRTQQEDSAVYLCASSARLSSSYEQYFGPGTRLTVT.

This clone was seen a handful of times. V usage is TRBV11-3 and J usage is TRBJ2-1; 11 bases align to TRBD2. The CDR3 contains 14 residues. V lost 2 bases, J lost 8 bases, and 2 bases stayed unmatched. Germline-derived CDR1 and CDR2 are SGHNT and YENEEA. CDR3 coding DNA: TGTGCCAGCAGCTTAACTAGCGGGAGCGATGAGCAGTTCTTC. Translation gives CASSLTSGSDEQFF.

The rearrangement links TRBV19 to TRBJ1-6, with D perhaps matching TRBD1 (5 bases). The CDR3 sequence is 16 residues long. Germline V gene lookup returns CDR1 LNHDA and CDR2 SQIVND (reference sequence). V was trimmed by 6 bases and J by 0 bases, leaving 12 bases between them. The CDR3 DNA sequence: TGTGCCAGTAGACAGGCGACAAGCTCCTATAATTCACCCCTCCACTTT. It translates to CASRQATSSYNSPLHF.

As DNA, the CDR3 is TGTGCCAGCAGCGTAGGTGACAGCCGAGACTACGAGCAGTACTTC. The encoded protein is CASSVGDSRDYEQYF. This chain joins TRBV9 and TRBJ2-7; TRBD1 is a possible D gene (5 bases). This CDR3 contains 15 residues. V was pared by 0 bases and J by 3 bases, with 13 bases between. CDR1 and CDR2 from the germline V gene are SGDLS and YYNGEE.

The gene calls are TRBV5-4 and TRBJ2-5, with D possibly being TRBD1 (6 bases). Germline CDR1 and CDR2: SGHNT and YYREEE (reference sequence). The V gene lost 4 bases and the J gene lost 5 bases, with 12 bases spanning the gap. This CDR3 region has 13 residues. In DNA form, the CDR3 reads TGTGCCAGCAGCAGTAACAGGGAGGAGACCCAGTACTTC. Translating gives CASSSNREETQYF. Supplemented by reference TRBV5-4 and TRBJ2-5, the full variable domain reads ETGVTQSPTHLIKTRGQQVTLRCSSQSGHNTVSWYQQALGQGPQFIFQYYREEENGRGNFPPRFSGLQFPNYSSELNVNALELDDSALYLCASSSNREETQYFGPGTRLLVL.

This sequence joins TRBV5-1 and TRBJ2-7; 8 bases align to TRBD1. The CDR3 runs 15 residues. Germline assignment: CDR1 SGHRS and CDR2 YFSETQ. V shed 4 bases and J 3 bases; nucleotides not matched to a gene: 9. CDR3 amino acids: CASSPTGEWVYEQYF. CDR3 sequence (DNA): TGCGCCAGCAGCCCGACAGGGGAGTGGGTCTACGAGCAGTACTTC.

Here the CDR3 DNA reads TGTGCCAGCAGCGTAGTAGGGGGACTAGCTGGTACAGATACGCAGTATTTT. Translated: CASSVVGGLAGTDTQYF. The chain combines TRBV9 with TRBJ2-3; 9 bases are shared with TRBD2. The germline CDR1 and CDR2 sequences are SGDLS and YYNGEE. V lost 0 bases, J lost 3 bases, and 8 bases stayed unmatched. The CDR3 spans 17 residues.

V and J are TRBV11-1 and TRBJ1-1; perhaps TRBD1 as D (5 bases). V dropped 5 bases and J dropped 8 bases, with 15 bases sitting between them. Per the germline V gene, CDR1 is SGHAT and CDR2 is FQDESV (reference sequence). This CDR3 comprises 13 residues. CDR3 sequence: CASSLSPGPEAFF. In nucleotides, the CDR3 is TGTGCCAGCAGCCTCTCACCAGGGCCCGAAGCTTTCTTT.

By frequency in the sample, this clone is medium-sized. The CDR3 coding sequence is TGTGCCAGCAGCTTGGGGACAGCCGGCGCCTACGAGCAGTACTTC. Amino acid sequence: CASSLGTAGAYEQYF. V gene TRBV7-6 combines with J gene TRBJ2-7, with 7 bases that match TRBD1. The trim removed 3 bases at V and 2 bases at J, leaving 7 bases unmatched. The CDR3 length is 15 residues. Per germline, CDR1 SGHVS and CDR2 FNYEAQ.

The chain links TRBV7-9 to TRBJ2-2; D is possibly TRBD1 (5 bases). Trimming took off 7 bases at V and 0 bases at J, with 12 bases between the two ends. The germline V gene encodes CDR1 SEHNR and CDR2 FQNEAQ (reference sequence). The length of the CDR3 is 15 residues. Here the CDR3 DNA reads TGTGCCAGCATTAGAAGGACATCGAACACCGGGGAGCTGTTTTTT. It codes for CASIRRTSNTGELFF.

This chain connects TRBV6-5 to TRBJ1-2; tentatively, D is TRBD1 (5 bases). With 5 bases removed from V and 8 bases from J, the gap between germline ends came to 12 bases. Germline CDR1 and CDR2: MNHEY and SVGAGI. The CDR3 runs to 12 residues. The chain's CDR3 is CASSERTTGYTF. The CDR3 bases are TGTGCCAGCAGTGAGAGGACAACCGGCTACACCTTC.

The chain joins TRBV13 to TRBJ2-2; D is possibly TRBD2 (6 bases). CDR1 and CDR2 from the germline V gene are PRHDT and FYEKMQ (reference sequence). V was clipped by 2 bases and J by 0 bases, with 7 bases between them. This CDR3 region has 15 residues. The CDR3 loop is CASSLPGANTGELFF. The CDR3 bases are TGTGCCAGCAGCTTACCGGGGGCGAACACCGGGGAGCTGTTTTTT. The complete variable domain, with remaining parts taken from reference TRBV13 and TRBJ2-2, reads AAGVIQSPRHLIKEKRETATLKCYPIPRHDTVYWYQQGPGQDPQFLISFYEKMQSDKGSIPDRFSAQQFSDYHSELNMSSLELGDSALYFCASSLPGANTGELFFGEGSRLTVL.